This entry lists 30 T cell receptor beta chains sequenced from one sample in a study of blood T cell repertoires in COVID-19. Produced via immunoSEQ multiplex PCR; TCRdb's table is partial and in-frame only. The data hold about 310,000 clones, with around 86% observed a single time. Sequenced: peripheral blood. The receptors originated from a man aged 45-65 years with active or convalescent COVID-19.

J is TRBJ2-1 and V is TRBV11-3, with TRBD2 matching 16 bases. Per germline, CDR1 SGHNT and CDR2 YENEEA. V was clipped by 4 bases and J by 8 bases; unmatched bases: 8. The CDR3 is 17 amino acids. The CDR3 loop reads CASSSGTSGGAGDEQFF. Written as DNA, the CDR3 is TGTGCCAGCAGCTCCGGGACTAGCGGGGGGGCCGGCGATGAGCAGTTCTTC.

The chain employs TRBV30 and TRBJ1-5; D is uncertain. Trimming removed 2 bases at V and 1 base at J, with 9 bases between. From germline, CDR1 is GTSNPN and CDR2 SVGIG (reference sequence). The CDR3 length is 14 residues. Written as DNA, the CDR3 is TGTGCCTGGAGTAGCAGGCCGAGCAATCAGCCCCAGCATTTT. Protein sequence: CAWSSRPSNQPQHF.

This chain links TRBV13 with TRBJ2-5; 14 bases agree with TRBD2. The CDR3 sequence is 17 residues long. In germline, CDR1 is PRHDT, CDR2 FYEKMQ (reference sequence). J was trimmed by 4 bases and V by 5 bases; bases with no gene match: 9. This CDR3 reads CASSPSPGTSGGETQYF. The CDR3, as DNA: TGTGCCAGCAGCCCTTCCCCCGGGACTAGCGGGGGAGAGACCCAGTACTTC.

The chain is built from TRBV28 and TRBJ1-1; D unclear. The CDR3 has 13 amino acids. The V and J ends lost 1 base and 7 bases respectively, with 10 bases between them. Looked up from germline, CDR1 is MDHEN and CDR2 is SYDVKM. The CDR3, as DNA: TGTGCCAGCAGTTTATCGCAGGATGTTGAAGCTTTCTTT. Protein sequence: CASSLSQDVEAFF.

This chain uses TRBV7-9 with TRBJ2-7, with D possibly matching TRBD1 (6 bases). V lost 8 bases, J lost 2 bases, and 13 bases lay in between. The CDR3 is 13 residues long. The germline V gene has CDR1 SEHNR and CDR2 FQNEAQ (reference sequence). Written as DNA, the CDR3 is TGTGCCAGCGGGACACGGGCCGCCTACGAGCAGTACTTC. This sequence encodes CASGTRAAYEQYF.

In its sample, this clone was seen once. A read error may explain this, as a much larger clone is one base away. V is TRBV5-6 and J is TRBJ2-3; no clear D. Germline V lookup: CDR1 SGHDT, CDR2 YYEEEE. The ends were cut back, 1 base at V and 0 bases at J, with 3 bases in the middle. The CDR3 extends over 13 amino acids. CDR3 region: CASSLTSTDTQYF. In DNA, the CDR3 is TGTGCCAGCAGCTTGACTAGCACAGATACGCAGTATTTT.

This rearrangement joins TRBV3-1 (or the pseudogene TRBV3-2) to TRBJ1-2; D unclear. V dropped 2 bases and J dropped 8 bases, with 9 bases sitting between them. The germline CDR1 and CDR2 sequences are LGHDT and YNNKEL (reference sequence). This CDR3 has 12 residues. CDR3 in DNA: TGTGCCAGCAGCCAAAGGGAGGGCGGCTACACCTTC. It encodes CASSQREGGYTF.

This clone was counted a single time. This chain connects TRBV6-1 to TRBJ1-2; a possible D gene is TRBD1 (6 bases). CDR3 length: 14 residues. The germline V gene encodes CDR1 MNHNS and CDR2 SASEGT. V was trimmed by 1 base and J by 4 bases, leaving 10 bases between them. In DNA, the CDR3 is TGTGCCAGCAGTGAAGGGGGGCGCGGCTATGGCTACACCTTC. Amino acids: CASSEGGRGYGYTF.

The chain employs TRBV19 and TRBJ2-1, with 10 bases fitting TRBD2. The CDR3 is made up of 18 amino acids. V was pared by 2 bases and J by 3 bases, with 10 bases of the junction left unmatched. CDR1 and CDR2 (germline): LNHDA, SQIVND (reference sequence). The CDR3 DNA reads TGTGCCAGTAGTATAATGGGTTTGACTAGCGGGTACTACAATGAGCAGTTCTTC. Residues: CASSIMGLTSGYYNEQFF.

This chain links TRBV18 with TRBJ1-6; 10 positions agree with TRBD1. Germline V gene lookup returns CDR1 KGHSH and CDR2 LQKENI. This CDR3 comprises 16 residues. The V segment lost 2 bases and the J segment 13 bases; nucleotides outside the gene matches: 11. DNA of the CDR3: TGTGCCAGCTCACCAGGGGACAGGGGAATAATTCACCCCCTCCACTTT. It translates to CASSPGDRGIIHPLHF.

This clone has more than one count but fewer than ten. DNA for the CDR3: TGTGCCGAACAGGAGTCTCTGAGGCAGCCCCAGCATTTT. Translating gives CAEQESLRQPQHF. V gene TRBV28 combines with J gene TRBJ1-5; D perhaps matches TRBD1 (5 bases). CDR1 and CDR2 (germline): MDHEN, SYDVKM. The ends were cut back, 11 bases at V and 7 bases at J, with 18 bases in the middle. The CDR3 is made up of 13 amino acids. Complete variable domain (other parts from reference TRBV28 and TRBJ1-5): DVKVTQSSRYLVKRTGEKVFLECVQDMDHENMFWYRQDPGLGLRLIYFSYDVKMKEKGDIPEGYSVSREKKERFSLILESASTNQTSMYLCAEQESLRQPQHFGDGTRLSIL.

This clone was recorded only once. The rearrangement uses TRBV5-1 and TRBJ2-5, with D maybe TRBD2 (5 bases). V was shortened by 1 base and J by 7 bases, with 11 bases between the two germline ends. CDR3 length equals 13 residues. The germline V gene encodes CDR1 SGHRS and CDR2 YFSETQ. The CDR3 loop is CASSLTLEGTQYF. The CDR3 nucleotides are TGCGCCAGCAGCTTGACACTAGAGGGGACCCAGTACTTC.

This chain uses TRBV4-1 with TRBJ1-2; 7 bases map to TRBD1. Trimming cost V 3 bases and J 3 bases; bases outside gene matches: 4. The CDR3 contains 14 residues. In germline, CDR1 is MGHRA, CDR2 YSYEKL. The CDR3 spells CASSHTDRDYGYTF. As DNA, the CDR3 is TGCGCCAGCAGCCACACTGACAGGGACTATGGCTACACCTTC.

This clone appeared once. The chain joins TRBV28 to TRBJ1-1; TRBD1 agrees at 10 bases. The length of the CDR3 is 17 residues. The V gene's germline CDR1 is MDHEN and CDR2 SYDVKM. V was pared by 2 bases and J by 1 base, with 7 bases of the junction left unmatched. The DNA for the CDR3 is TGTGCCAGCAGTTTAATCGGGACAGGGGTAGGGAACACTGAAGCTTTCTTT. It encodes CASSLIGTGVGNTEAFF. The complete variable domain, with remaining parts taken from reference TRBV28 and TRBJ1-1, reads DVKVTQSSRYLVKRTGEKVFLECVQDMDHENMFWYRQDPGLGLRLIYFSYDVKMKEKGDIPEGYSVSREKKERFSLILESASTNQTSMYLCASSLIGTGVGNTEAFFGQGTRLTVV.

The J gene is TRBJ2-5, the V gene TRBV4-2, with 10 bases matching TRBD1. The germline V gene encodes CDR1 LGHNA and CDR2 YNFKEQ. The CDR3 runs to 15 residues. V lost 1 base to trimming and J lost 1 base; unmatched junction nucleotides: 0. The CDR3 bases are TGTGCCAGCAGCCAAGGACAGGGGGCCCAAGAGACCCAGTACTTC. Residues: CASSQGQGAQETQYF.

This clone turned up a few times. CDR3 sequence (DNA): TGTGCCAGTCGACTAGCGGGAGGACCATACGAGCAGTACTTC. It is translated as CASRLAGGPYEQYF. The chain employs TRBV14 and TRBJ2-7; TRBD2 agrees at 13 bases. V shed 9 bases, J shed 4 bases, and the junction held 6 bases outside the gene matches. From germline, CDR1 is SGHDN and CDR2 FVKESK. CDR3 length equals 14 residues.

The chain's CDR3 is CSASWRGLYNEQFF. The CDR3 coding sequence is TGCAGTGCTAGTTGGCGGGGCCTATACAATGAGCAGTTCTTC. The chain combines TRBV20-1 with TRBJ2-1; the D gene is possibly TRBD2 (6 bases). CDR1 is DFQATT and CDR2 is SNEGSKA in the germline V gene (reference sequence). The CDR3 spans 14 residues. V was shortened by 3 bases and J by 4 bases, with 13 bases between the two germline ends.

The CDR3 coding sequence is TGTGCCAGCAGCTTCGTCCCGACAGGGAATAATTCACCCCTCCACTTT. Translating gives CASSFVPTGNNSPLHF. V gene TRBV5-5 combines with J gene TRBJ1-6; 7 bases align to TRBD1. With V trimmed by 2 bases and J by 5 bases, 7 bases remained unmatched. The CDR3 runs 16 residues. In germline, CDR1 is SGHKS, CDR2 YYEKEE (reference sequence).

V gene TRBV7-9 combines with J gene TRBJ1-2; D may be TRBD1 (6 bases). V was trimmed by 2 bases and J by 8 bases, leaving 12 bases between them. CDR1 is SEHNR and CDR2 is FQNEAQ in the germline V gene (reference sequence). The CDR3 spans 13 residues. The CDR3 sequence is CASSLTGLGGYTF. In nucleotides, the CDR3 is TGTGCCAGCAGCTTAACAGGGCTCGGCGGCTACACCTTC.

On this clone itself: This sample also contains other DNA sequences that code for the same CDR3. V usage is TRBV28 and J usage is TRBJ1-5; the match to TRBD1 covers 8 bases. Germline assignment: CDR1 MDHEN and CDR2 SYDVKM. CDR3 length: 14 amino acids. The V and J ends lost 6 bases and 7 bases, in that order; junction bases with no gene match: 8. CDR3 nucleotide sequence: TGTGCCAGCAGCTCCGGACAGGGAGGCCAGCCCCAGCATTTT. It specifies CASSSGQGGQPQHF.

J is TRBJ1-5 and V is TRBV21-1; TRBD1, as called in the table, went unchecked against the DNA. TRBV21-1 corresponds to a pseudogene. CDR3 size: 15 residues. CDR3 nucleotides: TGTGCCAGCAGACCGGGACACCGATGCAATCAGCCCCAGCATTTT. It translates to CASRPGHRCNQPQHF.

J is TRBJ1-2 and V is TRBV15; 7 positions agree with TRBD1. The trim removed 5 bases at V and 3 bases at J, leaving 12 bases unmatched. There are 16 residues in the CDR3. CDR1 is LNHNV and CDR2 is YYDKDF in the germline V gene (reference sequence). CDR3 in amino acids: CATSRLHPGQDYGYTF. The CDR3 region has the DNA TGTGCCACCAGCCGACTTCACCCTGGACAGGACTATGGCTACACCTTC.

As DNA, the CDR3 is TGTGCCAGCTCACCTAGGACAGGGGACACTGAAGCTTTCTTT. Its translation: CASSPRTGDTEAFF. This sequence joins TRBV18 and TRBJ1-1, with 9 bases that match TRBD1. V lost 3 bases and J lost 3; bases outside the gene matches: 2. The length of the CDR3 is 14 residues. The germline V gene has CDR1 KGHSH and CDR2 LQKENI.

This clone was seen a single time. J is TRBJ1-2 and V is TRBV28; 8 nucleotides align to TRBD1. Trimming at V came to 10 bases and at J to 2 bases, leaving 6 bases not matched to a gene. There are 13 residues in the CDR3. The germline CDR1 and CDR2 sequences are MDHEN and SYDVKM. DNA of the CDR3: TGTGCCATCCGCCGACAGGGGAACTATGGCTACACCTTC. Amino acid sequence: CAIRRQGNYGYTF.

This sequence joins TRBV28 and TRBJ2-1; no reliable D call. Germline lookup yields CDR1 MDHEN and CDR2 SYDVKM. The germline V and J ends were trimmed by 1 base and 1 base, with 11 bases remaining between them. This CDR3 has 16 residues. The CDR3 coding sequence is TGTGCCAGCAGTTTATTTGGCAGGCCTTCCTACAATGAGCAGTTCTTC. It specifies CASSLFGRPSYNEQFF.

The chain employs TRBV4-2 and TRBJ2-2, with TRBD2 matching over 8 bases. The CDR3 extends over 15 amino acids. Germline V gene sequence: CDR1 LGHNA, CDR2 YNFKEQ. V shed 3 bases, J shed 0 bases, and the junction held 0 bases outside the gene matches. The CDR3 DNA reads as TGTGCCAGCAGCCAGCGGGGGGCGAACACCGGGGAGCTGTTTTTT. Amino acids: CASSQRGANTGELFF.

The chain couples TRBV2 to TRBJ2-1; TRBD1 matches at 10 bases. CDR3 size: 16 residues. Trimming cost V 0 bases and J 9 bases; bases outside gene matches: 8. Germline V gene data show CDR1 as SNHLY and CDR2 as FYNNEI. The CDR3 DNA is TGTGCCAGCAGTGAAGCTAGGGACAGGGGATATGGTGAGCAGTTCTTC. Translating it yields CASSEARDRGYGEQFF. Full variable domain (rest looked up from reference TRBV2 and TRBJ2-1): EPEVTQTPSHQVTQMGQEVILRCVPISNHLYFYWYRQILGQKVEFLVSFYNNEISEKSEIFDDQFSVERPDGSNFTLKIRSTKLEDSAMYFCASSEARDRGYGEQFFGPGTRLTVL.

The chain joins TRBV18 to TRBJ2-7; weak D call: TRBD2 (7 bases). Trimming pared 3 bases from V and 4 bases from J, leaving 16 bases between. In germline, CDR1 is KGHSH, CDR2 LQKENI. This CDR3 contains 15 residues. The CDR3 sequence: CASSPGRGGGYEQYF. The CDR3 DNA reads TGTGCCAGCTCACCGGGTAGAGGGGGGGGATACGAGCAGTACTTC.

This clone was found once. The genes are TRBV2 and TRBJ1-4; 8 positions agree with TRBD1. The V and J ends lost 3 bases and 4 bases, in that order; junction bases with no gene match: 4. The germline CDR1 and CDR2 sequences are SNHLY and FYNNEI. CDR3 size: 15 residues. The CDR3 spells CASSDDRGFNEKLFF. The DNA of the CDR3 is TGTGCCAGCAGTGACGACAGGGGTTTTAATGAAAAACTGTTTTTT.

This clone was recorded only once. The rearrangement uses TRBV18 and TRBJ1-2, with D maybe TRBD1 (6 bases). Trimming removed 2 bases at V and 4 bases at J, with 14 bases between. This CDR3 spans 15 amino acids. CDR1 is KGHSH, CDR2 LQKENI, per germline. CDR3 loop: CASSPTGLDLYGYTF. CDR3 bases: TGTGCCAGCTCACCAACAGGGTTAGACCTCTATGGCTACACCTTC.